The 3 T cell receptor beta chains below were found in one sample sequenced in a study of blood T cell repertoires in COVID-19. Profiled with immunoSEQ multiplex PCR; TCRdb holds only in-frame clones, not every one. This sample has some 270,000 clones, with about nine tenths found just once. Sample: PBMCs or T cells enriched from blood (not recorded which). These receptors all come from a woman in her forties who had recovered from COVID-19.

This sequence joins TRBV30 and TRBJ2-4; 7 nucleotides line up with TRBD1. V was clipped by 2 bases and J by 3 bases; unmatched bases: 4. CDR3 size: 14 residues. Germline assignment: CDR1 GTSNPN and CDR2 SVGIG (reference sequence). This chain's CDR3 is CAWSPQGSKNIQYF. DNA for the CDR3: TGTGCCTGGAGTCCACAGGGGAGCAAAAACATTCAGTACTTC.

The gene calls are TRBV12-3 or TRBV12-4 and TRBJ2-3; unclear D gene. V dropped 2 bases and J dropped 5 bases, with 8 bases sitting between them. The length of the CDR3 is 13 residues. CDR3 amino acids: CASSLSRLDTQYF. In DNA form, the CDR3 reads TGTGCCAGCAGTTTATCCAGACTAGATACGCAGTATTTT.

The chain couples TRBV6-5 to TRBJ1-1; 8 bases match TRBD1. J was trimmed by 2 bases and V by 6 bases; bases with no gene match: 5. Per germline, CDR1 MNHEY and CDR2 SVGAGI. This CDR3 is built from 14 residues. CDR3 nucleotide sequence: TGTGCCAGCAGGAGGACAGGGAGAAACACTGAAGCTTTCTTT. Translating gives CASRRTGRNTEAFF.